This T cell receptor beta chain is from a study of blood T cell repertoires in COVID-19. Study-wide context: Samples came from the United States, Italy and Spain, spanning acute and convalescent COVID-19. T cells, B-cell-depleted T cells, or PBMCs supplied cDNA or gDNA.

Germline-derived CDR1 and CDR2 are SQVTM and ANQGSEA. J was trimmed by 4 bases and V by 5 bases; bases with no gene match: 4. This CDR3 has 12 amino acids. Original handling: Amplification from reference gene primers served as the basis for estimated nucleated cell counts. Sequencing used immunoSEQ multiplex PCR; TCRdb keeps in-frame clones, though not all of them. The V and J calls and the clone size are those of that table, but D and trimming were determined from the DNA. The sample shows around 31,000 clones, about 88% of them seen only once. The source material was peripheral blood. The TCR sequence derives from a man aged 80 or over with acute or convalescent COVID-19. The chain combines TRBV29-1 with TRBJ1-2; 7 nucleotides agree with TRBD1. The CDR3 sequence is CSVSSGGYGYTF. DNA for the CDR3: TGCAGCGTTAGCTCAGGGGGCTATGGCTACACCTTC. The full variable domain, rest sourced from reference TRBV29-1 and TRBJ1-2, is SAVISQKPSRDICQRGTSLTIQCQVDSQVTMMFWYRQQPGQSLTLIATANQGSEATYESGFVIDKFPISRPNLTFSTLTVSNMSPEDSSIYLCSVSSGGYGYTFGSGTRLTVV.